Each of the 20 T cell receptor beta chains below was sequenced from the same sample in a study of cytomegalovirus exposure and HLA in healthy donors. The PCR ran on 60 Vbeta and 13 Jbeta primers. Method: immunoSEQ multiplex PCR; TCRdb's copy keeps in-frame clones and lacks some. The sample gives about 150,000 clones, 65% to 85% of which show up once; roughly 5.5% is in the top ten. The sample consisted of PBMCs. The receptors here all came from a woman between 40 and 50 years old in good health and CMV-seropositive.

About this clone itself: Relative to the germline gene, one junction end is altered; a read error may explain this. The genes are TRBV10-1 and TRBJ2-1, with 10 bases that match TRBD1. The CDR3 has 14 amino acids. CDR1 and CDR2 (germline): WNHNN, SYGVQD (reference sequence). CDR3 protein: CASSPRDRGNRKVF. CDR3 nucleotide sequence: TGCGCCAGCAGTCCCCGGGACAGGGGTAATCGGAAGGTCTTC.

The genes are TRBV7-9 and TRBJ2-3; 7 positions match TRBD2. This CDR3 region has 14 residues. V lost 6 bases to trimming and J lost 4 bases; unmatched junction nucleotides: 7. In germline, CDR1 is SEHNR, CDR2 FQNEAQ (reference sequence). The CDR3, as DNA: TGTGCCAGCAGTCGGCGGGGGAGGGCAGATACGCAGTATTTT. Its protein is CASSRRGRADTQYF.

This clone was observed a handful of times. The chain uses TRBV5-1 and TRBJ2-3; TRBD2 matches at 12 bases. Germline V gives CDR1 SGHRS, CDR2 YFSETQ. The CDR3 sequence is 13 residues long. V was pared by 7 bases and J by 6 bases, with 3 bases of the junction left unmatched. This CDR3 reads CASQTSGSDTQYF. The DNA of the CDR3 is TGCGCCAGCCAGACTAGCGGGAGTGATACGCAGTATTTT.

The genes are TRBV27 and TRBJ1-5, with D perhaps TRBD1 (6 bases). This CDR3 has 19 amino acids. Germline loops: CDR1 MNHEY, CDR2 SMNVEV (reference sequence). V lost 2 bases, J lost 2 bases, and 22 bases lay in between. CDR3 bases: TGTGCCAGCAGTTTACTGGGTCAGGGGTCCGAGAGTGGCAATCAGCCCCAGCATTTT. Translated: CASSLLGQGSESGNQPQHF.

The chain's CDR3 is CASSLLSQTNTEAFF. The CDR3 DNA is TGTGCCAGCAGCTTATTGTCACAGACGAACACTGAAGCTTTCTTT. The chain employs TRBV7-3 and TRBJ1-1; D not certain. Trimming cost V 2 bases and J 1 base, with 11 bases left between them. This CDR3 spans 15 amino acids. The germline V gene encodes CDR1 SGHTA and CDR2 FQGTGA.

The V and J genes are TRBV7-2 and TRBJ1-5, with no clear D. This CDR3 has 16 residues. Trimming took 2 bases from V and 2 from J, leaving 13 bases between them. Per germline, CDR1 SGHTA and CDR2 FQGNSA. CDR3 nucleotides: TGTGCCAGCAGCTTATCACCGGGTTTCGGCAATCAGCCCCAGCATTTT. This gives the protein CASSLSPGFGNQPQHF.

V and J are TRBV29-1 and TRBJ2-3; the match to TRBD1 covers 12 bases. Trimming at V came to 6 bases and at J to 1 base, leaving 8 bases not matched to a gene. Germline V gene sequence: CDR1 SQVTM, CDR2 ANQGSEA. There are 16 residues in the CDR3. CDR3 residues: CSVTGTGGLGTDTQYF. The CDR3 nucleotides are TGCAGCGTAACCGGGACAGGGGGCCTCGGCACAGATACGCAGTATTTT.

About this clone itself: Other DNA sequences in the same sample also yield this CDR3. The chain has TRBV6-5 and TRBJ1-2, with TRBD1 matching 9 bases. V was pared by 6 bases and J by 8 bases, with 10 bases of the junction left unmatched. The CDR3 length is 14 residues. Germline V CDR1 and CDR2: MNHEY, SVGAGI. CDR3 in DNA: TGTGCCAGCAGAGCAACCGGGACAGGGAACGGCTACACCTTC. It yields the protein CASRATGTGNGYTF.

Here the CDR3 reads CASSRGQGSGRAFYEQYF. CDR3 DNA sequence: TGTGCCAGCAGCCGGGGACAGGGGAGCGGGAGGGCCTTCTACGAGCAGTACTTC. The gene calls are TRBV9 and TRBJ2-7; D tentatively reads TRBD1 or TRBD2 (10 bases each). This CDR3 spans 18 amino acids. V dropped 4 bases and J dropped 3 bases, with 26 bases sitting between them. Germline V gene sequence: CDR1 SGDLS, CDR2 YYNGEE.

The gene calls are TRBV6-1 and TRBJ2-7; possible D gene TRBD2, 5 bases. Germline CDR1 MNHNS, CDR2 SASEGT. This CDR3 is built from 15 residues. The germline V and J ends were trimmed by 2 bases and 3 bases, with 14 bases remaining between them. The CDR3 region is CASSERERSGYEQYF. The DNA for the CDR3 is TGTGCCAGCAGTGAAAGGGAGCGGTCGGGCTACGAGCAGTACTTC.

This clone is labeled medium-sized. The rearrangement links TRBV7-9 to TRBJ1-1; D is uncertain. Trimming took 2 bases from V and 6 from J, leaving 7 bases between them. CDR3 length: 12 amino acids. Germline V CDR1 and CDR2: SEHNR, FQNEAQ (reference sequence). CDR3 amino acids: CASSLSLSEAFF. In DNA form, the CDR3 reads TGTGCCAGCAGCTTATCCTTATCTGAAGCTTTCTTT.

This chain links TRBV27 with TRBJ2-1, with TRBD2 identical over 8 bases. The V gene end was trimmed by 5 bases and the J gene end by 6 bases; junction bases not matched to a gene: 9. Germline V gene data show CDR1 as MNHEY and CDR2 as SMNVEV (reference sequence). The CDR3 sequence is 15 residues long. CDR3 residues: CASSGSPGLVNEQFF. DNA of the CDR3: TGTGCCAGCAGTGGATCCCCGGGACTAGTCAATGAGCAGTTCTTC.

The chain has TRBV5-1 and TRBJ2-7, with D possibly being TRBD2 (6 bases). CDR3 size: 13 residues. With 7 bases removed from V and 6 bases from J, the gap between germline ends came to 17 bases. Germline V lookup: CDR1 SGHRS, CDR2 YFSETQ. CDR3 sequence reads: CASGTNRELEQYF. The CDR3 nucleotides are TGCGCCAGCGGGACGAATCGGGAGCTCGAGCAGTACTTC.

V and J are TRBV5-1 and TRBJ2-2; a possible D gene is TRBD2 (5 bases). Trimming left V 0 bases short and J 1 base short, with 10 bases between. From germline, CDR1 is SGHRS and CDR2 YFSETQ. The CDR3 runs 16 residues. The CDR3 is CASSLESGMNTGELFF. Here the CDR3 DNA reads TGCGCCAGCAGCTTGGAATCCGGGATGAACACCGGGGAGCTGTTTTTT.

This clone was recorded only once. This chain uses TRBV6-5 with TRBJ2-7; 9 bases fit TRBD2. With V trimmed by 4 bases and J by 2 bases, 6 bases remained unmatched. Germline V gene lookup returns CDR1 MNHEY and CDR2 SVGAGI. There are 15 residues in the CDR3. This CDR3 reads CASSSSLAGAYEQYF. CDR3 sequence (DNA): TGTGCCAGCAGTTCATCCTTAGCGGGGGCCTACGAGCAGTACTTC.

A single count supports this clone. The chain joins TRBV7-9 to TRBJ2-6; D call uncertain. Trimming took 8 bases from V and 2 from J, leaving 13 bases between them. From germline, CDR1 is SEHNR and CDR2 FQNEAQ (reference sequence). This CDR3 is built from 15 residues. For the CDR3, the DNA is TGTGCCAGCCAAGCGCCGATACCTGGGGCCAACGTCCTGACTTTC. Translated, it gives CASQAPIPGANVLTF.

J is TRBJ2-7 and V is TRBV6-5, with D perhaps matching TRBD1 (6 bases). Germline V gene sequence: CDR1 MNHEY, CDR2 SVGAGI. The CDR3 contains 14 residues. V dropped 5 bases and J dropped 1 base, with 12 bases sitting between them. CDR3 amino acids: CASSPTDSSYEQYF. CDR3 nucleotide sequence: TGTGCCAGCAGTCCAACGGACAGTTCCTACGAGCAGTACTTC.

The chain combines TRBV6-1 with TRBJ1-5; D may be TRBD1 (5 bases). V was trimmed by 0 bases and J by 2 bases, leaving 11 bases between them. CDR1 and CDR2 from the germline V gene are MNHNS and SASEGT. This CDR3 spans 16 amino acids. CDR3 amino acids: CASSEAPGKGNQPQHF. CDR3 DNA sequence: TGTGCCAGCAGTGAAGCGCCAGGGAAGGGCAATCAGCCCCAGCATTTT.

The V call is TRBV19, the J call TRBJ2-1; D is possibly TRBD1 (6 bases). V lost 6 bases and J lost 5, with 14 bases in between. Germline V CDR1 and CDR2: LNHDA, SQIVND (reference sequence). CDR3 length: 14 residues. The CDR3 sequence is CASSVGQFDNEQFF. CDR3 in DNA: TGTGCCAGTAGCGTAGGACAGTTCGACAATGAGCAGTTCTTC.

This chain links TRBV18 with TRBJ2-3, with TRBD2 matching over 12 bases. V shed 2 bases and J 1 base; nucleotides not matched to a gene: 4. This CDR3 spans 17 amino acids. Germline loops: CDR1 KGHSH, CDR2 LQKENI. In DNA form, the CDR3 reads TGTGCCAGCTCACCAGGGGGACTAGCGGGTCGCACAGATACGCAGTATTTT. Amino acids: CASSPGGLAGRTDTQYF. Together with reference TRBV18 and TRBJ2-3, the CDR3 gives the full variable domain: NAGVMQNPRHLVRRRGQEARLRCSPMKGHSHVYWYRQLPEEGLKFMVYLQKENIIDESGMPKERFSAEFPKEGPSILRIQQVVRGDSAAYFCASSPGGLAGRTDTQYFGPGTRLTVL.